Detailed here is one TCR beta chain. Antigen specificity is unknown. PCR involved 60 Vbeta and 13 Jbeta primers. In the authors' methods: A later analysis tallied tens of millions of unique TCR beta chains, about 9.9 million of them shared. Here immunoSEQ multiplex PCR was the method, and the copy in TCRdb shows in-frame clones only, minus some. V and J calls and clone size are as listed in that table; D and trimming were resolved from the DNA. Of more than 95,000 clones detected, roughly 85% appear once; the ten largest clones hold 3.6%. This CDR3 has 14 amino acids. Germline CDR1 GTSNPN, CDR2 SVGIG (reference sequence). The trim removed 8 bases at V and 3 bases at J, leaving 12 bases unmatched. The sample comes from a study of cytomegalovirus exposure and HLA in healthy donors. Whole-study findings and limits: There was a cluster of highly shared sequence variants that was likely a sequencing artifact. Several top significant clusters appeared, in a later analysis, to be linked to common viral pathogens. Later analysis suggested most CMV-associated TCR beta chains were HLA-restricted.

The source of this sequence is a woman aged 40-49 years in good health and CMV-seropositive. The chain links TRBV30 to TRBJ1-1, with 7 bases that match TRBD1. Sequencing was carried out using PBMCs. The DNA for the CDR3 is TGTGCCCCCCCCTCCCCGCAGGGGGACACTGAAGCTTTCTTT. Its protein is CAPPSPQGDTEAFF.